This T cell receptor beta chain was sequenced during a study of cytomegalovirus exposure and HLA in healthy donors. Study-level findings and limits: In an earlier analysis, most TCR beta V segments were productive about 90% or about 30% of the time. CMV antigen specificity was confirmed in vitro for three CMV-associated chains. Later work associated roughly 17,000 TCR beta sequences with HLA alleles at 0.05 false discovery rate.

A note on this clone: Its antigen is not identified.

PCR employed 60 Vbeta and 13 Jbeta primers. Original methodology: Roughly 11 million of the 80 million or so unique TCR beta chains counted in a later analysis were shared. Sequencing used immunoSEQ multiplex PCR; TCRdb keeps in-frame clones, though not all of them. That table furnishes V, J and clone size, whereas the DNA furnished D and trimming. The sample carries about 170,000 clones, 82% recorded once. The CDR3 is 14 residues long. Trimming cost V 8 bases and J 0 bases, with 14 bases left between them. The germline V gene has CDR1 SNHLY and CDR2 FYNNEI. The chain couples TRBV2 to TRBJ2-7; D remains unclear. The sequence was collected from a girl aged 5 to 17 in good health and CMV-seropositive. Sequences were obtained from PBMCs. The CDR3 bases are TGTGCCAGCGGCGGAGCAAGGTTCTCCTACGAGCAGTACTTC. This gives the protein CASGGARFSYEQYF.